The 32 T cell receptor beta chains given below trace back to one sample, sequenced in a study of blood T cells in healthy people across ages. For the second PCR, which ran for about 6 to 11 cycles, a sample-barcoded 5' primer and a J-beta primer mix were used. MiXCR, applied by TCRdb to the 5' RACE reads, yields one record per CDR3 protein. The top ten clones hold approximately 14% of a sample with 1 million to 1.2 million distinct CDR3 sequences, 35% to 45% of them seen once. The specimen sequenced was blood. The origin of the receptors is a man between 18 and 29 years old in good health.

This clonotype was observed a few times. The chain employs TRBV6-2 or TRBV6-3 and TRBJ2-5, with D unclear. Per the germline V gene, CDR1 is MNHEY and CDR2 is SVGEGT. Trimming pared 7 bases from V and 5 bases from J, leaving 8 bases between. The CDR3 has 11 residues. The CDR3 region has the DNA TGTGCCAGCAACTCCTTTGAGACCCAGTACTTC. Its protein product is CASNSFETQYF.

This clonotype was seen just once. The chain employs TRBV5-1 and TRBJ2-1, with 15 bases matching TRBD2. This CDR3 has 19 residues. CDR1 and CDR2 from the germline V gene are SGHRS and YFSETQ. V lost 4 bases to trimming and J lost 2 bases; unmatched junction nucleotides: 10. The CDR3 DNA reads TGCGCCAGCAGCCCGGGGACTAGCGGGGGGCCATTCCCCTACAATGAGCAGTTCTTC. This codes for CASSPGTSGGPFPYNEQFF.

The chain is built from TRBV6-5 and TRBJ2-7; D is unresolved. V shed 2 bases and J shed 1 base, with 12 bases lying between them. Germline values: CDR1 MNHEY, CDR2 SVGAGI. The CDR3 has 15 residues. The CDR3 sequence is CASSYRYSGSYEQYF. As DNA, the CDR3 is TGTGCCAGCAGTTACAGGTATTCTGGATCCTACGAGCAGTACTTC.

The V gene is TRBV4-1, the J gene TRBJ1-5; TRBD1 matches at 9 bases. CDR3 length: 15 amino acids. Losses at the gene ends were 5 bases for V and 5 bases for J; bases not matched to a gene: 7. Per the germline V gene, CDR1 is MGHRA and CDR2 is YSYEKL. The CDR3 reads CASSSARQGDQPQHF. The CDR3 bases are TGCGCCAGCAGCTCCGCTCGACAGGGGGATCAGCCCCAGCATTTT.

This clonotype came up a few times. The V gene is TRBV5-1, the J gene TRBJ1-2; D remains unclear. There are 15 residues in the CDR3. From germline, CDR1 is SGHRS and CDR2 YFSETQ. The V end lost 4 bases, the J end lost 5 bases, and 18 bases lay between the germline ends. The CDR3: CASSPTVADLYGYTF. The CDR3, as DNA: TGCGCCAGCAGCCCCACCGTGGCAGACCTTTATGGCTACACCTTC.

This clonotype was recorded a few times. The chain couples TRBV12-3 or TRBV12-4 to TRBJ2-3; 14 bases are shared with TRBD2. CDR3 size: 18 residues. V gave up 3 bases and J gave up 0 bases; unmatched junction bases: 5. The CDR3 reads CASSLGTSGGFSTDTQYF. The CDR3 coding sequence is TGTGCCAGCAGTTTGGGGACTAGCGGGGGCTTTAGCACAGATACGCAGTATTTT.

The chain couples TRBV6-1 to TRBJ1-4; 7 nucleotides align to TRBD1. Germline CDR1 and CDR2: MNHNS and SASEGT. The CDR3 has 15 amino acids. V lost 6 bases, J lost 4 bases, and 8 bases stayed unmatched. The CDR3 DNA reads TGTGCCAGCAGCGAGACCGGGACAGATAATGAAAAACTGTTTTTT. It codes for CASSETGTDNEKLFF.

This clonotype was seen only a few times. V usage is TRBV9 and J usage is TRBJ1-4, with D possibly being TRBD1 (5 bases). This CDR3 spans 13 amino acids. CDR1 is SGDLS and CDR2 is YYNGEE in the germline V gene. Trimming removed 0 bases at V and 11 bases at J, with 11 bases between. The CDR3 spells CASSVEQAGKLFF. The CDR3 nucleotides read TGTGCCAGCAGCGTAGAACAGGCGGGGAAACTGTTTTTT.

The chain links TRBV27 to TRBJ1-2; no clear D. Germline V gene lookup returns CDR1 MNHEY and CDR2 SMNVEV (reference sequence). The CDR3 runs 11 residues. Trimming removed 6 bases from V and 12 bases from J, with 14 bases in between. The CDR3: CASRRTSRNTF. CDR3 sequence (DNA): TGTGCCAGCAGGCGGACCTCAAGGAACACCTTC.

The chain has TRBV6-2 or TRBV6-3 and TRBJ2-1, with 10 positions matching TRBD1. V trimming: 0 bases; J trimming: 2 bases; junction bases outside the gene matches: 10. The CDR3 runs 19 residues. Germline assignment: CDR1 MNHEY and CDR2 SVGEGT. The CDR3 is CASSYSPGTGEPPYNEQFF. DNA for the CDR3: TGTGCCAGCAGTTACTCTCCCGGGACAGGGGAGCCTCCCTACAATGAGCAGTTCTTC.

This clonotype was recorded a few times. The rearrangement uses TRBV3-1 and TRBJ1-2; D uncertain. CDR1 is LGHDT and CDR2 is YNNKEL in the germline V gene (reference sequence). CDR3 length: 12 residues. Trimming left V 2 bases short and J 6 bases short, with 7 bases between. DNA of the CDR3: TGTGCCAGCAGCCAAAGAGCGCATGGCTACACCTTC. Its protein is CASSQRAHGYTF.

The chain employs TRBV12-5 and TRBJ1-2; possibly TRBD1 for D (6 bases). The V end was cut by 0 bases, the J end by 1 base, with 18 bases between. This CDR3 is 18 amino acids long. The germline CDR1 and CDR2 sequences are LGHNT and FRNRAP. The CDR3: CASGLVLWGQELNYGYTF. The CDR3 DNA reads TGTGCTAGTGGTTTGGTACTGTGGGGGCAGGAGCTTAACTATGGCTACACCTTC.

The chain is built from TRBV4-1 and TRBJ2-5; 7 bases agree with TRBD1. The CDR3 totals 16 residues. The V gene end was trimmed by 3 bases and the J gene end by 0 bases; junction bases not matched to a gene: 7. Germline loops: CDR1 MGHRA, CDR2 YSYEKL. CDR3 region: CASSQQGQLYQETQYF. CDR3 nucleotide sequence: TGCGCCAGCAGCCAGCAGGGACAGCTGTACCAAGAGACCCAGTACTTC.

The V call is TRBV29-1, the J call TRBJ1-3; TRBD1 agrees at 10 bases. Per the germline V gene, CDR1 is SQVTM and CDR2 is ANQGSEA. V lost 6 bases and J lost 3; bases outside the gene matches: 5. The CDR3 is 14 amino acids. As DNA, the CDR3 is TGCAGCGTAGGGACAGGGGCGCGTGGAAACACCATATATTTT. Protein: CSVGTGARGNTIYF.

The genes are TRBV7-6 and TRBJ2-6; D not certain. The CDR3 runs 15 residues. The germline V gene has CDR1 SGHVS and CDR2 FNYEAQ. The ends were cut back, 2 bases at V and 2 bases at J, with 7 bases in the middle. The CDR3 region is CASSLTQAGANVLTF. CDR3 sequence (DNA): TGTGCCAGCAGCTTAACGCAGGCTGGGGCCAACGTCCTGACTTTC.

V is TRBV7-2 and J is TRBJ2-5; 9 bases are a match to TRBD1. Germline CDR1 reads SGHTA; CDR2 reads FQGNSA. This CDR3 contains 14 residues. The junction had 8 bases not matched to a gene; V was cut back by 1 base and J by 11 bases. CDR3 nucleotides: TGTGCCAGCAGCTTAGACAGGGGGCCAGGTGAGCAGTACTTC. Protein product: CASSLDRGPGEQYF. The complete variable domain, with remaining parts taken from reference TRBV7-2 and TRBJ2-5, reads GAGVSQSPSNKVTEKGKDVELRCDPISGHTALYWYRQSLGQGLEFLIYFQGNSAPDKSGLPSDRFSAERTGGSVSTLTIQRTQQEDSAVYLCASSLDRGPGEQYFGPGTRLLVL.

This CDR3 is CASSQGLAAPNEQFF. The CDR3, as DNA: TGTGCCAGCAGCCAAGGTCTAGCGGCCCCCAATGAGCAGTTCTTC. This chain links TRBV3-1 with TRBJ2-1; 7 bases are shared with TRBD2. From germline, CDR1 is LGHDT and CDR2 YNNKEL (reference sequence). The CDR3 runs 15 residues. The V and J ends lost 1 base and 6 bases, in that order; junction bases with no gene match: 6.

This clonotype was observed a handful of times. The chain recombines TRBV14 with TRBJ2-2; D is ambiguous. Germline values: CDR1 SGHDN, CDR2 FVKESK. V was pared by 1 base and J by 4 bases, with 10 bases between. CDR3 length: 15 residues. The CDR3 here is CASSQVWGGTGELFF. CDR3 in DNA: TGTGCCAGCAGCCAAGTCTGGGGTGGCACCGGGGAGCTGTTTTTT.

The chain carries TRBV27 and TRBJ2-7; 9 positions agree with TRBD1. The J call may be faulty, since TRBJ2-5 better matches the DNA end. This CDR3 has 16 amino acids. Germline V gives CDR1 MNHEY, CDR2 SMNVEV (reference sequence). CDR3 loop: CASSLRRDRARETQYF. The CDR3 DNA follows: TGTGCCAGCAGTTTACGCCGGGACAGGGCTCGGGAGACCCAGTACTTC.

A remark on this clonotype: A junction end diverges from the germline sequence, so it may reflect a read error. The rearrangement uses TRBV5-1 and TRBJ1-2, with D hard to call. The CDR3 has 13 amino acids. Per the germline V gene, CDR1 is SGHRS and CDR2 is YFSETQ. CDR3 bases: TGCGCCAGCAGCGTGGATTCTAACTATGGCTACAGCTTC. Translation: CASSVDSNYGYSF.

This clonotype was picked up a small number of times. The chain is built from TRBV11-2 and TRBJ1-4; D is possibly TRBD1 (6 bases). Trimming took off 5 bases at V and 8 bases at J, with 21 bases between the two ends. The germline V gene has CDR1 SGHAT and CDR2 FQNNGV. The CDR3 extends over 16 amino acids. The CDR3 DNA reads as TGTGCCAGCAGCCTGACAGATGGGGGCGCAGGAGAAAAACTGTTTTTT. Translated, it gives CASSLTDGGAGEKLFF.

The chain recombines TRBV20-1 with TRBJ2-5; D gene ambiguous. Gene TRBJ2-7 matches the end of the DNA better, so the J call may be wrong. The germline V gene has CDR1 DFQATT and CDR2 SNEGSKA (reference sequence). The CDR3 has 12 residues. The CDR3 loop reads CSATDITDEQYF. CDR3 nucleotides: TGCAGTGCCACCGACATCACGGACGAGCAGTACTTC.

This clonotype has a handful of counts. The chain recombines TRBV27 with TRBJ2-3; D is uncertain. Per germline, CDR1 MNHEY and CDR2 SMNVEV (reference sequence). Trimming cost V 4 bases and J 2 bases, with 16 bases left between them. This CDR3 comprises 16 residues. This chain's CDR3 is CASSSTPGGYTDTQYF. Written as DNA, the CDR3 is TGTGCCAGCAGTTCTACCCCCGGCGGATACACAGATACGCAGTATTTT.

The rearrangement links TRBV7-3 to TRBJ2-3; a possible D gene is TRBD1 (6 bases). This CDR3 region has 15 residues. Trimming shortened V by 5 bases and J by 2 bases, and 14 bases separated the two germline ends. The germline gives CDR1 SGHTA, CDR2 FQGTGA. This CDR3 is CASSASTGFTDTQYF. CDR3 coding DNA: TGTGCCAGCAGCGCCTCAACAGGGTTCACAGATACGCAGTATTTT. The full variable domain, in which reference TRBV7-3 and TRBJ2-3 provide the parts outside the CDR3, is GAGVSQTPSNKVTEKGKYVELRCDPISGHTALYWYRQSLGQGPEFLIYFQGTGAADDSGLPNDRFFAVRPEGSVSTLKIQRTERGDSAVYLCASSASTGFTDTQYFGPGTRLTVL.

The chain links TRBV3-1 to TRBJ2-3; D possibly uses TRBD1 or TRBD2 (6 bases each). The CDR3 covers 16 residues. Trimming removed 6 bases at V and 4 bases at J, with 20 bases between. Per the germline V gene, CDR1 is LGHDT and CDR2 is YNNKEL (reference sequence). CDR3 loop: CASSPGGHLAADTQYF. CDR3 in DNA: TGTGCCAGCAGTCCCGGGGGCCACCTCGCTGCAGATACGCAGTATTTT.

Only a few counts were recorded for this clonotype. This sequence joins TRBV28 and TRBJ2-3, with 7 bases identical to TRBD2. CDR1 and CDR2 from the germline V gene are MDHEN and SYDVKM. The length of the CDR3 is 13 residues. V was clipped by 7 bases and J by 4 bases; unmatched bases: 5. Here the CDR3 reads CASKPGGADTQYF. For the CDR3, the DNA is TGTGCCAGCAAGCCGGGAGGAGCAGATACGCAGTATTTT.

The chain recombines TRBV20-1 with TRBJ2-1; D may be TRBD2 (6 bases). CDR1 and CDR2 from the germline V gene are DFQATT and SNEGSKA (reference sequence). V was clipped by 6 bases and J by 7 bases, with 16 bases between them. The CDR3 contains 13 residues. DNA of the CDR3: TGCAGTGCCCGGCTCCTAGGAGGGAATGAGCAGTTCTTC. Its protein product is CSARLLGGNEQFF.

On this clonotype itself: This CDR3 fails to terminate in the conserved phenylalanine or tryptophan, so it likely reflects a read error. The rearrangement joins TRBV5-1 to TRBJ2-1; 7 nucleotides match TRBD1. CDR3 length: 16 amino acids. Looked up from germline, CDR1 is SGHRS and CDR2 is YFSETQ. J gave up 4 bases and V 0 bases, and 7 bases lay outside the gene matches. The CDR3 is CASSLGPGQLYNEQFL. CDR3 nucleotides: TGCGCCAGCAGCTTGGGCCCGGGACAGTTATACAATGAGCAGTTCCTC.

In its sample, this clonotype was seen many times. CDR3 coding DNA: TGTGCCAGCAGCTTCTTGGGTGAGCAGTTCTTC. Protein sequence: CASSFLGEQFF. The rearrangement joins TRBV11-2 to TRBJ2-1; D gene uncertain. Germline CDR1 is SGHAT and CDR2 is FQNNGV. Trimming shortened V by 3 bases and J by 9 bases, and 6 bases separated the two germline ends. The CDR3 loop spans 11 amino acids.

On this clonotype: This may come from a read error, since a much larger clone is one base off. The V and J genes are TRBV6-5 and TRBJ2-1; no reliable D call. The assigned J gene may be wrong: the sequence end matches TRBJ2-7 better. Germline V gives CDR1 MNHEY, CDR2 SVGAGI. This CDR3 has 15 amino acids. In DNA, the CDR3 is TGTGCCAGCAGTTACTCCCCGGGCTCCTACAATGAGCAGTACTTC. It specifies CASSYSPGSYNEQYF.

The V and J genes are TRBV18 and TRBJ1-4; TRBD1 is a possible D gene (5 bases). Germline V gene lookup returns CDR1 KGHSH and CDR2 LQKENI. CDR3 length: 15 residues. Trimming took off 3 bases at V and 5 bases at J, with 13 bases between the two ends. CDR3 amino acids: CASSPAQGGNEKLFF. CDR3 coding DNA: TGTGCCAGCTCACCCGCCCAGGGAGGCAATGAAAAACTGTTTTTT.

There are a few counts of this clonotype. This chain connects TRBV4-1 to TRBJ1-6; D not certain. Germline CDR1 MGHRA, CDR2 YSYEKL. Trimming stripped 3 bases from V and 9 bases from J, with 12 bases between. This CDR3 spans 14 amino acids. Here the CDR3 reads CASSQTNGRSPLHF. The CDR3 nucleotides are TGCGCCAGCAGCCAGACTAACGGGCGTTCACCCCTCCACTTT.